The text below deals with one T cell receptor beta chain. What it binds is unknown. Primers: 60 Vbeta forward and 13 Jbeta reverse. Only in-frame clones appear in the TCRdb table, and some are missing; sequencing was by immunoSEQ multiplex PCR. The sample has about 140,000 clones; 65% to 80% are singletons. These data belong to a study of cytomegalovirus exposure and HLA in healthy donors. Study-wide findings and caveats: In vitro work confirmed that a few CMV-associated chains recognize CMV antigens. Later work found that TCR association rates differed between HLA loci; DRB1 had the most and HLA-C the fewest. Sequencing likely generated an artifact that appeared as a cluster of highly shared sequence variants.

Material for sequencing was PBMCs. The sequence derives from a woman aged 45-65 years in good health and CMV-seropositive.

CDR3 nucleotides: TGTGCCAGCAGTGAGACAGCCAACACCGGGGAGCTGTTTTTT. It translates to CASSETANTGELFF. The V and J genes are TRBV25-1 and TRBJ2-2; D possibly corresponds to TRBD1 (5 bases). The CDR3 consists of 14 residues. Trimming cost V 3 bases and J 2 bases, with 7 bases left between them. Germline V CDR1 and CDR2: MGHDK, SYGVNS.